In this sample, the clone carrying this T cell receptor (beta chain) turned up once. Sequencing of TCR beta covered CD8+ and CD4+ T cells obtained from blood. The length of the CDR3 is 13 residues. Germline lookup yields CDR1 MNHEY and CDR2 SMNVEV (reference sequence). V gave up 5 bases and J gave up 7 bases, with 15 bases separating them. These data come from a study of CD8 T cells in Susac syndrome. Random hexamers were used to reverse transcribe 0.5 to 1 ug of RNA. From the immunoSEQ multiplex PCR reads, TCRdb called clonotypes with MiXCR, one entry per CDR3 protein. Of roughly 200,000 distinct CDR3 sequences detected, approximately 95% appear once; the ten largest clones hold 0.082%.

The chain links TRBV27 to TRBJ2-7, with a tentative D call TRBD1 (5 bases). Sequences were obtained from CD4+ T cells from PBMCs. The TCR sequence derives from a human donor with multiple sclerosis. The DNA of the CDR3 is TGTGCCAGCAGTACCTCCAGGGCCTGGGAGCAGTACGTC. It translates to CASSTSRAWEQYV.